Below are 2 T cell receptor beta chains sequenced from a single sample in a study of T cell repertoires in cytomegalovirus infection (dated by TCRdb to between 2018 and 2021). These TCRs are of unknown antigen specificity. The sequencer was an Illumina HiSeq 1500. TCRdb redid the processing of the public reads, applying fastp at Q25 and MiXCR, and retained in-frame beta chains. Merged by CDR3 protein, the rows form single entries marked with the most common genes and DNA. A total of about 890,000 distinct CDR3 sequences appear in this sample, approximately 32% of them only once. 13% of the sample goes to the ten largest clones. The treatment or condition label, read with the paper, signifies: in vitro stimulation with specific CMV peptide epitopes to enrich CMV-specific T cells. The sequences come from cultured CD8+ T cells from PBMCs, collected from culture after CMV antigen stimulation. The source is a human donor in good health (CMV status not recorded). Some clones in this sample may be carry-over from other donors' samples.

This clonotype has more than one count but fewer than ten. The chain has TRBV7-9 and TRBJ2-1; D is ambiguous. The ends were cut back, 1 base at V and 0 bases at J, with 7 bases in the middle. The CDR3 is 15 amino acids. Germline V gene lookup returns CDR1 SEHNR and CDR2 FQNEAQ (reference sequence). CDR3 coding DNA: TGTGCCAGCAGCTTAGTTCATAGCTCCTACAATGAGCAGTTCTTC. Translation: CASSLVHSSYNEQFF.

This clonotype was detected ten times or more. The rearrangement joins TRBV7-3 to TRBJ2-1; a weak D match, TRBD2 (7 bases). Germline CDR1 and CDR2: SGHTA and FQGTGA. The CDR3 contains 17 residues. V lost 2 bases, J lost 2 bases, and 16 bases lay in between. This CDR3 reads CASSLGGGGLAYNEQFF. CDR3 coding DNA: TGTGCCAGCAGCTTAGGCGGGGGCGGTCTGGCCTACAATGAGCAGTTCTTC.